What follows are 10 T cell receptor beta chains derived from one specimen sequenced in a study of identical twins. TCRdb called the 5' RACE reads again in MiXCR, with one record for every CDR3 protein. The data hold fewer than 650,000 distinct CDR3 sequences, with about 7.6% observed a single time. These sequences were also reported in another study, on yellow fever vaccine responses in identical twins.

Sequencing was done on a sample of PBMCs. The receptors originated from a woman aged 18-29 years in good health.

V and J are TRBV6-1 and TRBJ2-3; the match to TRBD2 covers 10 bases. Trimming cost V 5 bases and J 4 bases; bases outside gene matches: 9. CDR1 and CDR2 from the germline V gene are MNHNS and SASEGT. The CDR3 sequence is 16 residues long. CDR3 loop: CASSQIAGGPPDTQYF. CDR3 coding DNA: TGTGCCAGCAGTCAAATAGCGGGGGGACCCCCAGATACGCAGTATTTT.

The CDR3 is CASSLLYVDRVNEQYV. Here the CDR3 DNA reads TGTGCCAGCAGCTTACTTTATGTGGACAGGGTTAACGAGCAGTACGTC. The rearrangement uses TRBV7-9 and TRBJ2-7, with TRBD1 matching 8 bases. The CDR3 is 16 residues long. With V trimmed by 2 bases and J by 5 bases, 11 bases remained unmatched. Germline V gene sequence: CDR1 SEHNR, CDR2 FQNEAQ (reference sequence).

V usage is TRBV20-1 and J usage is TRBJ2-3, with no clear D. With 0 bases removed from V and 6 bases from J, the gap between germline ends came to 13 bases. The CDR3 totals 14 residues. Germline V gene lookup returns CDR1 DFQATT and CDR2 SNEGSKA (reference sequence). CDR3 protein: CSAREVSYPDTQYF. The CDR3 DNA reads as TGCAGTGCTAGAGAGGTATCATACCCCGATACGCAGTATTTT.

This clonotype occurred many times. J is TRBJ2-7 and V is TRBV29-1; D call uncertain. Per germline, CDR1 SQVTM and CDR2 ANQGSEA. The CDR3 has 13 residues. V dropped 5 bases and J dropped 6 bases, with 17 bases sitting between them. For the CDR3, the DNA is TGCAGCGTTTTTGAAAGGGCCTGGGGCGAGCAGTACTTC. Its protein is CSVFERAWGEQYF.

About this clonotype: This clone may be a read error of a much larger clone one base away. The CDR3 DNA sequence: TGTGCTAGTGGTGATGGTGACGGACCGAACACTGAAGCTTTCTTT. This gives the protein CASGDGDGPNTEAFF. The genes are TRBV12-5 and TRBJ1-1; D uncertain. V shed 5 bases and J shed 1 base, with 14 bases lying between them. The CDR3 consists of 15 residues. The germline V gene encodes CDR1 LGHNT and CDR2 FRNRAP.

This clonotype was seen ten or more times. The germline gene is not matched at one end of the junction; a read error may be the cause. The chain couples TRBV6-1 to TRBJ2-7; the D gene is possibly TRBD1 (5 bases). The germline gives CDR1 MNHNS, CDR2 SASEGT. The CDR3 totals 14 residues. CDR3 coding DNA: TGTGCCAGTAGTGAAGGGATGGCAGGGAACGAGCAGTACTTC. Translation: CASSEGMAGNEQYF.

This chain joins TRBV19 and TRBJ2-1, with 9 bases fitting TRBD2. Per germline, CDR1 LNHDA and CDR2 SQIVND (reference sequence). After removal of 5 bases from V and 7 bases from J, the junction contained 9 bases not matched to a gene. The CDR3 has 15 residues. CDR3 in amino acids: CASSSGLAGRNEQFF. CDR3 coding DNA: TGTGCCAGTAGTTCAGGGCTAGCGGGACGGAATGAGCAGTTCTTC.

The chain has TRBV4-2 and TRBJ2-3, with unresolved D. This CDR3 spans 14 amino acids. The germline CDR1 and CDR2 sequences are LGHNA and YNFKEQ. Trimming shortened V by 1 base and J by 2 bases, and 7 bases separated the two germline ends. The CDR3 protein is CASSQAVPTDTQYF. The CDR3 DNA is TGTGCCAGCAGCCAAGCCGTACCCACAGATACGCAGTATTTT.

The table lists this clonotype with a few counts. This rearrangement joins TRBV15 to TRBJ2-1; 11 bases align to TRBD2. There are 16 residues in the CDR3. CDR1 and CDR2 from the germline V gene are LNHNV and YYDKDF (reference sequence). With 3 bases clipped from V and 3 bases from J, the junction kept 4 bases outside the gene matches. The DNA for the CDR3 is TGTGCCACCAGCAGGATGACTAGCGGGAACTACAATGAGCAGTTCTTC. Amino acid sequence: CATSRMTSGNYNEQFF. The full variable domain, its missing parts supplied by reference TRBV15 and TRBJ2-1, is DAMVIQNPRYQVTQFGKPVTLSCSQTLNHNVMYWYQQKSSQAPKLLFHYYDKDFNNEADTPDNFQSRRPNTSFCFLDIRSPGLGDTAMYLCATSRMTSGNYNEQFFGPGTRLTVL.

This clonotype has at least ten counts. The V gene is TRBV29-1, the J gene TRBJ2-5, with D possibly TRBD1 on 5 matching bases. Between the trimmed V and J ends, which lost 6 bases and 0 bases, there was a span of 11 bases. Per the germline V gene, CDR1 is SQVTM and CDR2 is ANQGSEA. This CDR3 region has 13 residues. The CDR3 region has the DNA TGCAGCGTGGACCGACAGCACCAAGAGACCCAGTACTTC. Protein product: CSVDRQHQETQYF.